The 26 T cell receptor beta chains below come from one sample, sequenced in a study of response to subunit inactivated influenza vaccine. MiXCR, run by TCRdb on the RT-PCR reads, gives a single entry per CDR3 protein. The repertoire holds roughly 630,000 distinct CDR3 sequences, with around 15% as singletons. Source: PBMCs from blood, taken approximately 15 days before vaccination. Every receptor here comes from a man between 50 and 59 years old who received an inactivated influenza vaccine.

This clonotype was detected only a few times. The chain is built from TRBV4-1 and TRBJ1-4, with D maybe TRBD1 (6 bases). The CDR3 sequence is 15 residues long. The germline CDR1 and CDR2 sequences are MGHRA and YSYEKL. Trimming removed 1 base at V and 5 bases at J, with 11 bases between. The CDR3 DNA reads TGCGCCAGCAGCCAAGCGGACAGACAAAATGAAAAACTGTTTTTT. Translating it yields CASSQADRQNEKLFF.

The table lists this clonotype with a few counts. The CDR3 nucleotides read TGCAGTGCTAGAGGGGCGGGATATTCCTACAATGAGCAGTTCTTC. Translating it yields CSARGAGYSYNEQFF. The chain joins TRBV20-1 to TRBJ2-1, with a possible D match to TRBD2 (6 bases). Germline CDR1 reads DFQATT; CDR2 reads SNEGSKA (reference sequence). Trimming shortened V by 1 base and J by 1 base, and 11 bases separated the two germline ends. The CDR3 sequence is 15 residues long.

J is TRBJ2-1 and V is TRBV7-2, with D perhaps TRBD2 (6 bases). This CDR3 has 15 amino acids. V was pared by 4 bases and J by 2 bases, with 12 bases between. CDR1 is SGHTA, CDR2 FQGNSA, per germline. In DNA form, the CDR3 reads TGTGCCAGCAGCTCCCGACCGGGGGCCTACAATGAGCAGTTCTTC. Encoded protein: CASSSRPGAYNEQFF.

This clonotype occurred a few times. This chain joins TRBV7-2 and TRBJ1-4; D gene ambiguous. V was shortened by 5 bases and J by 3 bases, with 10 bases between the two germline ends. The CDR3 spans 14 residues. Germline assignment: CDR1 SGHTA and CDR2 FQGNSA. CDR3 protein: CASSGYGANEKLFF. The CDR3 DNA sequence: TGTGCCAGCAGCGGTTACGGGGCTAATGAAAAACTGTTTTTT.

The rearrangement joins TRBV6-2 or TRBV6-3 to TRBJ2-1; D uncertain. The length of the CDR3 is 11 residues. Trimming took off 9 bases at V and 11 bases at J, with 14 bases between the two ends. Per the germline V gene, CDR1 is MNHEY and CDR2 is SVGEGT. CDR3 sequence reads: CASQSVSKQFF. The CDR3 nucleotides read TGTGCCAGTCAATCAGTAAGTAAGCAGTTCTTC.

This chain joins TRBV15 and TRBJ2-6, with D tentatively TRBD1 (5 bases). The germline V gene has CDR1 LNHNV and CDR2 YYDKDF (reference sequence). Trimming took off 3 bases at V and 1 base at J, with 7 bases between the two ends. CDR3 size: 15 residues. CDR3 in amino acids: CATSRRQSGANVLTF. The CDR3 DNA reads TGTGCCACCAGCAGGAGACAGTCTGGGGCCAACGTCCTGACTTTC.

This chain joins TRBV20-1 and TRBJ1-3; D is ambiguous. V was pared by 0 bases and J by 0 bases, with 3 bases between. Germline lookup yields CDR1 DFQATT and CDR2 SNEGSKA (reference sequence). The CDR3 has 13 amino acids. CDR3 bases: TGCAGTGCTAGAGACCCCTCTGGAAACACCATATATTTT. This codes for CSARDPSGNTIYF.

In its sample, this clonotype was seen a few times. The chain employs TRBV29-1 and TRBJ2-3; D is perhaps TRBD1 or TRBD2 (5 bases each). CDR3 length equals 13 residues. Germline assignment: CDR1 SQVTM and CDR2 ANQGSEA. V was cut by 6 bases and J by 1 base, with 11 bases left in between. CDR3 nucleotide sequence: TGCAGCGTACGGGACCTTCGCACAGATACGCAGTATTTT. Its translation is CSVRDLRTDTQYF.

The chain links TRBV12-3 or TRBV12-4 to TRBJ2-3; D not resolved. The CDR3 runs 14 residues. V lost 2 bases to trimming and J lost 5 bases, with 11 bases between them. The CDR3 DNA sequence: TGTGCCAGCAGTTTACCCCAGGCGAGAGATACGCAGTATTTT. This encodes CASSLPQARDTQYF.

A few counts support this clonotype. V is TRBV28 and J is TRBJ1-2; 7 nucleotides align to TRBD1. The CDR3 totals 14 residues. CDR1 and CDR2 from the germline V gene are MDHEN and SYDVKM. The V gene end was trimmed by 6 bases and the J gene end by 4 bases; junction bases not matched to a gene: 8. The CDR3: CASRSTGAGYGYTF. The CDR3 region has the DNA TGTGCCAGCAGGTCAACAGGGGCGGGCTATGGCTACACCTTC.

The chain has TRBV5-1 and TRBJ2-7, with TRBD2 identical over 13 bases. The length of the CDR3 is 17 residues. J was trimmed by 2 bases and V by 4 bases; bases with no gene match: 9. Per the germline V gene, CDR1 is SGHRS and CDR2 is YFSETQ. CDR3: CASSKTTGTSGTYEQYF. In DNA form, the CDR3 reads TGCGCCAGCAGCAAGACAACCGGGACTAGCGGGACCTACGAGCAGTACTTC.

The table lists this clonotype with a few counts. The chain has TRBV5-5 and TRBJ2-6; no firm D call. Germline-derived CDR1 and CDR2 are SGHKS and YYEKEE (reference sequence). The CDR3 extends over 14 amino acids. The V end lost 7 bases, the J end lost 0 bases, and 8 bases lay between the germline ends. CDR3: CASDPSSGANVLTF. CDR3 coding DNA: TGTGCCAGCGACCCGAGCTCTGGGGCCAACGTCCTGACTTTC.

The chain uses TRBV15 and TRBJ2-1; 10 bases line up with TRBD2. Losses at the gene ends were 1 base for V and 8 bases for J; bases not matched to a gene: 8. The CDR3 length is 16 residues. The germline V gene has CDR1 LNHNV and CDR2 YYDKDF (reference sequence). The CDR3 nucleotides are TGTGCCACCAGCAGAGCCCAGCGGGAGGGCCGATATGAGCAGTTCTTC. The encoded protein is CATSRAQREGRYEQFF.

The chain uses TRBV20-1 and TRBJ2-3; 7 bases line up with TRBD2. Germline CDR1 DFQATT, CDR2 SNEGSKA (reference sequence). This CDR3 has 14 amino acids. V was pared by 2 bases and J by 4 bases, with 6 bases of the junction left unmatched. The CDR3 sequence is CSARSGGGADTQYF. Written as DNA, the CDR3 is TGCAGTGCTAGATCGGGTGGGGGGGCAGATACGCAGTATTTT.

The rearrangement joins TRBV7-8 to TRBJ2-1, with a weak D call TRBD1 (6 bases). Germline assignment: CDR1 SGHVS and CDR2 FQNEAQ. V was cut by 6 bases and J by 5 bases, with 8 bases left in between. The CDR3 is 12 residues long. The CDR3 sequence: CASSYRDNEQFF. The DNA of the CDR3 is TGTGCCAGCAGTTACAGGGACAATGAGCAGTTCTTC.

The table lists this clonotype with a few counts. The CDR3, as DNA: TGTGCCAGCAGTAAGGACAGGCGGGAGCAGTTCTTC. Residues: CASSKDRREQFF. The chain is built from TRBV2 and TRBJ2-1; 7 bases map to TRBD1. This CDR3 is built from 12 residues. The J segment lost 10 bases and the V segment lost 5 bases, leaving 5 bases of the junction unmatched. Germline-derived CDR1 and CDR2 are SNHLY and FYNNEI.

This clonotype was observed a few times. The chain is built from TRBV11-1 and TRBJ2-1; maybe TRBD1 (5 bases). The CDR3 is made up of 14 amino acids. Germline-derived CDR1 and CDR2 are SGHAT and FQDESV (reference sequence). Between the trimmed V and J ends, which lost 0 bases and 5 bases, there was a span of 8 bases. DNA for the CDR3: TGTGCCAGCAGCTTAGCGGGGCTCCACAATGAGCAGTTCTTC. Encoded protein: CASSLAGLHNEQFF.

CDR3 nucleotide sequence: TGCAGCGTTAAGGACGGCTATGGCTACACCTTC. This sequence encodes CSVKDGYGYTF. The gene calls are TRBV29-1 and TRBJ1-2; D remains ambiguous. Trimming cost V 5 bases and J 4 bases, with 8 bases left between them. In germline, CDR1 is SQVTM, CDR2 ANQGSEA. The length of the CDR3 is 11 residues.

The rearrangement uses TRBV7-9 and TRBJ2-1; D gene unclear. With 8 bases removed from V and 5 bases from J, the gap between germline ends came to 19 bases. The V gene's germline CDR1 is SEHNR and CDR2 FQNEAQ (reference sequence). This CDR3 spans 15 amino acids. The CDR3 nucleotides are TGTGCCAGCGTTCTTAGAACCGTTGGGGACAATGAGCAGTTCTTC. This codes for CASVLRTVGDNEQFF.

This clonotype was observed at least ten times. The rearrangement links TRBV10-3 to TRBJ1-5; maybe TRBD1 (5 bases). CDR3 length equals 14 residues. Germline lookup yields CDR1 ENHRY and CDR2 SYGVKD. Trimming shortened V by 8 bases and J by 4 bases, and 15 bases separated the two germline ends. This CDR3 reads CAIGDPTRNQPQHF. In DNA, the CDR3 is TGTGCCATCGGGGACCCGACCCGGAATCAGCCCCAGCATTTT.

The chain couples TRBV4-1 to TRBJ1-5; unclear D gene. This CDR3 contains 18 residues. V dropped 0 bases and J dropped 5 bases, with 20 bases sitting between them. In germline, CDR1 is MGHRA, CDR2 YSYEKL. CDR3 nucleotide sequence: TGCGCCAGCAGCCAAGATAGAGAGGGCCTAAATTCCCATCAGCCCCAGCATTTT. Its protein product is CASSQDREGLNSHQPQHF.

This clonotype was observed many times. The V and J genes are TRBV7-8 and TRBJ2-4, with D possibly matching TRBD1 (6 bases). Germline V gene lookup returns CDR1 SGHVS and CDR2 FQNEAQ. CDR3 size: 15 residues. Trimming removed 5 bases at V and 6 bases at J, with 17 bases between. CDR3 bases: TGTGCCAGCAGCCCCAACAGGGCTAGGGGAAACATTCAGTACTTC. Its protein is CASSPNRARGNIQYF.

This chain links TRBV25-1 with TRBJ2-5; D not resolved. The CDR3 runs to 13 residues. The germline V gene encodes CDR1 MGHDK and CDR2 SYGVNS. V was cut by 3 bases and J by 3 bases, with 8 bases left in between. In DNA, the CDR3 is TGTGCCAGCAGTGATTCCGGCGAAGAGACCCAGTACTTC. It specifies CASSDSGEETQYF.

This clonotype was counted ten times or more. Compared with germline, one end of the junction differs, possibly owing to a read error. In DNA, the CDR3 is TGCAGCGTCGAAGAATTTCCCCTCGATGACAGTCAATGCTCCTACGAGCAGTACTTC. Encoded protein: CSVEEFPLDDSQCSYEQYF. The chain links TRBV29-1 to TRBJ2-7, with D possibly matching TRBD1 (5 bases). This CDR3 region has 19 residues. From germline, CDR1 is SQVTM and CDR2 ANQGSEA.

The chain is built from TRBV28 and TRBJ1-6, with D unclear. Trimming removed 6 bases at V and 6 bases at J, with 9 bases between. CDR3 length equals 13 residues. Germline V lookup: CDR1 MDHEN, CDR2 SYDVKM. The CDR3 DNA sequence: TGTGCCAGCAGCTCTCCGGGTAATTCACCCCTCCACTTT. It codes for CASSSPGNSPLHF.

This rearrangement joins TRBV6-5 to TRBJ2-6; no clear D gene. V was trimmed by 4 bases and J by 0 bases, leaving 7 bases between them. The CDR3 runs 15 residues. Per germline, CDR1 MNHEY and CDR2 SVGAGI. The CDR3 sequence: CASSLGISGANVLTF. As DNA, the CDR3 is TGTGCCAGCAGTTTAGGGATCTCTGGGGCCAACGTCCTGACTTTC.